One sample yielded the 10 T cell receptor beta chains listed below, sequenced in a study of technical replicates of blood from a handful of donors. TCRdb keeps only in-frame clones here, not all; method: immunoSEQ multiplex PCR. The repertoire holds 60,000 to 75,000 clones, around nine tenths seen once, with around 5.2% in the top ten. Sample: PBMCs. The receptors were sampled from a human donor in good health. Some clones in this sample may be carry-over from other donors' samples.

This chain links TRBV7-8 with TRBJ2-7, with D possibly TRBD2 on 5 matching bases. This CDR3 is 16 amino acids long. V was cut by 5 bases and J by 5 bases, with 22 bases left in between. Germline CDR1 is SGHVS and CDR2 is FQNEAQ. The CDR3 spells CASSPTSFPGSHEQYF. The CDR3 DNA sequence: TGTGCCAGCAGCCCTACTAGTTTCCCAGGCTCTCACGAGCAGTACTTC.

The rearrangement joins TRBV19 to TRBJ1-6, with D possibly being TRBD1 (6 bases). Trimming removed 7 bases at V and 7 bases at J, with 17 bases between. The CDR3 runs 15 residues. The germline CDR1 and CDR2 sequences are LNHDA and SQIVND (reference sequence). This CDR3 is CASTRGGGQNSPLHF. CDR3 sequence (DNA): TGTGCCAGTACCCGTGGGGGGGGCCAAAATTCACCCCTCCACTTT.

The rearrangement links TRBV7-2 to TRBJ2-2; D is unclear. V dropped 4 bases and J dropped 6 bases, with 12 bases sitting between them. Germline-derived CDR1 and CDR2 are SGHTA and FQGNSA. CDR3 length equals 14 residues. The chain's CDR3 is CASSYASGSGELFF. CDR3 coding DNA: TGTGCCAGCAGCTACGCGTCCGGTTCCGGGGAGCTGTTTTTT.

The CDR3 region has the DNA TGTGCCAGCAGCGCGGACAAAACGCAGTATTTT. The encoded protein is CASSADKTQYF. This chain joins TRBV11-3 and TRBJ2-3; possibly TRBD1 for D (5 bases). Trimming stripped 5 bases from V and 9 bases from J, with 9 bases between. Germline values: CDR1 SGHNT, CDR2 YENEEA. This CDR3 spans 11 amino acids.

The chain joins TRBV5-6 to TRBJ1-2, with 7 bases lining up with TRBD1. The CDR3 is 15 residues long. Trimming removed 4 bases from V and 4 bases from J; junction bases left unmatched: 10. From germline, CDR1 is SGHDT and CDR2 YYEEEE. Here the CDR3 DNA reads TGTGCCAGCAGCCCGGAAATGGGACAGCCCTATGGCTACACCTTC. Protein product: CASSPEMGQPYGYTF.

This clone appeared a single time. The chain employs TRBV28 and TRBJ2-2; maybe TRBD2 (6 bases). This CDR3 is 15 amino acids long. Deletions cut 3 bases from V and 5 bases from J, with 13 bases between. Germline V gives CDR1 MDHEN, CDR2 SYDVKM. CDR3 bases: TGTGCCAGCAGTTTCCCCCTAGCGAGGACCGGGGAGCTGTTTTTT. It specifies CASSFPLARTGELFF.

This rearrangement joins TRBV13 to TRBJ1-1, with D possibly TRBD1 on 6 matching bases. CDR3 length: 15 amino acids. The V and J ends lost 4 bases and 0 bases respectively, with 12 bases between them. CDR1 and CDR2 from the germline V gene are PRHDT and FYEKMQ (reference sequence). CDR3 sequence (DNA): TGTGCCAGCAGCTCCCGGACAGAGATGAACACTGAAGCTTTCTTT. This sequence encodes CASSSRTEMNTEAFF.

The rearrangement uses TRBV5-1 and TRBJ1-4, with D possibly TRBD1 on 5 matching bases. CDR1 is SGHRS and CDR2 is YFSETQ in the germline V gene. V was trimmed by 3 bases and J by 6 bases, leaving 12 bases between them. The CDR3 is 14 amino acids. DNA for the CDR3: TGCGCCAGCAGCTACCGGGGGGGGGATGAAAAACTGTTTTTT. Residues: CASSYRGGDEKLFF.

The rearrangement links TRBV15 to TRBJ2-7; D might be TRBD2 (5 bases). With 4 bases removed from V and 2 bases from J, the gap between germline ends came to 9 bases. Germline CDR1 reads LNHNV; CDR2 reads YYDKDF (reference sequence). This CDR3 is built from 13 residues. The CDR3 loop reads CATSKGSTYEQYF. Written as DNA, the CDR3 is TGTGCCACCAGCAAAGGGAGTACCTACGAGCAGTACTTC.

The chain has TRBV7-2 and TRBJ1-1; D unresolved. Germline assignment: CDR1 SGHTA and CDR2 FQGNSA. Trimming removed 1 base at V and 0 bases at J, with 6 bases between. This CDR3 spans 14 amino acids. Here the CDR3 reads CASSLGLLNTEAFF. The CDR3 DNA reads TGTGCCAGCAGCTTAGGGCTCCTGAACACTGAAGCTTTCTTT.